A selection of T cell receptor beta chains follows, all from one sample in a study of naive and memory T cell subsets. MiXCR was run by TCRdb on the UMI-ligation and nested PCR reads, yielding one entry per CDR3 protein. The data contain 95,000 to 150,000 distinct CDR3 sequences, around 35% of them singletons. The sequenced sample consisted of central memory CD4+ T cells from blood. Every receptor here comes from a human donor in good health. Each CDR3 is given with its conserved first and last residue. D genes are given only for firm matches. Rows may omit the clone size; those that give it use once, few, many or a size class.

V	D	size	J	CDR3	DNA
TRBV6-2/TRBV6-3	.	.	TRBJ1-2	CASSYFVDYGYTF	TGTGCCAGCAGTTACTTTGTCGACTATGGCTACACCTTC
TRBV7-9	.	many	TRBJ2-1	CASSPPLGEQFF	TGTGCCAGCAGCCCACCCTTGGGGGAGCAGTTCTTC
TRBV27	TRBD1	.	TRBJ2-3	CASKGQGIVTSTDTQYF	TGTGCCAGCAAGGGACAGGGTATCGTCACTAGCACAGATACGCAGTATTTT
TRBV3-1	.	many	TRBJ2-1	CASSPPSDIRGNEQFF	TGTGCCAGCAGCCCACCTAGCGACATAAGGGGAAATGAGCAGTTCTTC
TRBV7-2	TRBD2	few	TRBJ2-4	CASSPSGGGVGIQYF	TGTGCCAGCAGCCCCAGCGGGGGGGGGGTTGGCATTCAGTACTTC
TRBV5-4	.	few	TRBJ1-2	CASSLFGTANYGYTF	TGTGCCAGCAGCTTGTTTGGTACGGCTAACTATGGCTACACCTTC
TRBV29-1	TRBD2	.	TRBJ2-1	CSVEELAGAWEFF	TGCAGCGTTGAAGAACTAGCGGGAGCGTGGGAGTTCTTC
TRBV15	.	few	TRBJ1-6	CATSREEGLSPLHF	TGTGCCACCAGCAGAGAAGAAGGCCTTTCACCCCTCCACTTT
TRBV28	TRBD2	few	TRBJ2-1	CASSSQSGRGSYNEQFF	TGTGCCAGCAGTTCACAAAGCGGGAGGGGATCCTACAATGAGCAGTTCTTC
TRBV20-1	TRBD2	.	TRBJ2-7	CSAHGSGNYEQYF	TGCAGTGCCCACGGGAGCGGGAACTACGAGCAGTACTTC
TRBV4-1	.	.	TRBJ1-5	CASSQDPGNSNQPQHF	TGCGCCAGCAGCCAAGATCCAGGCAATAGCAATCAGCCCCAGCATTTT
TRBV5-1	.	few	TRBJ2-1	CASRFDSSEQFF	TGCGCCAGCAGATTTGACTCGTCTGAACAGTTCTTC
TRBV6-5	.	.	TRBJ1-1	CASRGGASEAFF	TGTGCCAGCAGAGGGGGGGCCTCTGAAGCTTTCTTT
TRBV19	TRBD2	.	TRBJ2-5	CASSAYLRESVETQYF	TGTGCCAGTAGTGCCTATTTGCGGGAGTCGGTAGAGACCCAGTACTTC
TRBV20-1	.	few	TRBJ2-7	CSASTDYEQYF	TGCAGTGCCTCTACAGACTACGAGCAGTACTTC
TRBV12-1	.	few	TRBJ2-3	CASSPRDTSTDTQYF	TGTGCCAGCAGCCCACGGGACACCAGCACAGATACGCAGTATTTT
TRBV3-1	.	.	TRBJ2-1	CASSQELGDNEQFF	TGTGCCAGCAGCCAGGAACTAGGAGACAATGAGCAGTTCTTC
TRBV30	TRBD1	.	TRBJ2-1	CAWSWDRTANEQFF	TGTGCCTGGAGTTGGGACAGAACGGCAAATGAGCAGTTCTTC
TRBV28	.	few	TRBJ2-5	CASSLTGAGETQYF	TGTGCCAGCAGTTTAACGGGGGCGGGGGAGACCCAGTACTTC
TRBV7-6	.	.	TRBJ2-1	CASSPPGRDEQFF	TGTGCCAGCAGCCCACCGGGGCGCGATGAGCAGTTCTTC
TRBV3-1	.	.	TRBJ2-7	CASSQYASELYEQYF	TGTGCCAGCAGCCAGTATGCCAGTGAGCTCTACGAGCAGTACTTC
TRBV29-1	TRBD1	many	TRBJ2-7	CSGWTGGEGEQYF	TGCAGCGGCTGGACAGGGGGCGAGGGCGAGCAGTACTTC
TRBV6-5	.	.	TRBJ1-1	CASSNTQGWSEAFF	TGTGCCAGCAGTAATACACAGGGTTGGTCTGAAGCTTTCTTT
TRBV5-1	.	.	TRBJ2-5	CASSLIFAQETQYF	TGCGCCAGCAGCTTGATTTTCGCTCAAGAGACCCAGTACTTC
TRBV6-6	TRBD1	.	TRBJ1-3	CASSYGPGTASGNTIYF	TGTGCCAGCAGTTACGGCCCCGGGACAGCCTCTGGAAACACCATATATTTT
TRBV2	.	few	TRBJ2-1	CASSPDRRSYNEQFF	TGTGCCAGCAGCCCTGACAGACGCTCCTACAATGAGCAGTTCTTC
TRBV20-1	.	few	TRBJ1-1	CSARDGQAGTEAFF	TGCAGTGCTAGAGATGGTCAGGCGGGCACTGAAGCTTTCTTT
TRBV7-9	TRBD2	.	TRBJ2-7	CASGLAGAYEQYF	TGTGCCAGCGGGTTAGCGGGAGCGTACGAGCAGTACTTC
TRBV20-1	.	.	TRBJ1-2	CSAGGDRRENYGYTF	TGCAGTGCTGGGGGCGACAGGCGAGAGAACTATGGCTACACCTTC
TRBV7-8	.	many	TRBJ2-7	CASSLGSGIQEQYF	TGTGCCAGCAGCTTAGGGTCAGGGATACAGGAGCAGTACTTC
TRBV5-4	TRBD2	.	TRBJ2-3	CASSSRLAGGTDTQYF	TGTGCCAGCAGCTCCAGACTAGCGGGAGGCACAGATACGCAGTATTTT
TRBV20-1	TRBD2	.	TRBJ2-1	CSARVPGRASGNEQFF	TGCAGTGCTAGAGTCCCCGGGAGGGCCTCGGGGAATGAGCAGTTCTTC
TRBV10-3	.	.	TRBJ1-6	CAISEELGNSPLHF	TGTGCCATCAGTGAGGAGTTAGGGAATTCACCCCTCCACTTT
TRBV3-1	TRBD2	.	TRBJ2-7	CASSQDGSGTREQYF	TGTGCCAGCAGCCAAGATGGTAGCGGGACTCGCGAGCAGTACTTC
TRBV18	TRBD1	once	TRBJ1-2	CASSPGTGNYGYTF	TGTGCCAGCTCACCGGGGACAGGGAACTATGGCTACACCTTC
TRBV29-1	.	.	TRBJ1-2	CSTQDYGYTF	TGCAGCACACAAGACTATGGCTACACCTTC
TRBV29-1	.	few	TRBJ1-1	CSVGYPNTEAFF	TGCAGCGTTGGGTACCCGAACACTGAAGCTTTCTTT
TRBV11-2	.	.	TRBJ2-7	CASSFTSGSYEQYF	TGTGCCAGCAGCTTCACAAGCGGTTCCTACGAGCAGTACTTC
TRBV4-1	TRBD1	.	TRBJ1-1	CASSQVDREGAFF	TGCGCCAGCAGCCAAGTCGACAGGGAGGGAGCTTTCTTT
TRBV5-1	.	few	TRBJ1-1	CASSPSTVNTEAFF	TGCGCCAGCAGCCCTTCGACAGTGAACACTGAAGCTTTCTTT
TRBV19	.	.	TRBJ2-2	CASRTGSANTGELFF	TGTGCCTCCCGTACGGGATCAGCGAACACCGGGGAGCTGTTTTTT
TRBV6-5	TRBD2	.	TRBJ2-1	CASSRRLTPLAAGGGGYNEQFF	TGTGCCAGCAGTCGACGACTCACCCCCTTAGCGGCCGGGGGGGGAGGGTACAATGAGCAGTTCTTC
TRBV20-1	TRBD1	few	TRBJ2-5	CSLSRTGGVETQYF	TGCAGCCTATCCCGGACAGGGGGAGTAGAGACCCAGTACTTC
TRBV28	.	.	TRBJ2-5	CASRLRRGAFQETQYF	TGTGCCAGCAGACTCCGCCGGGGGGCTTTCCAAGAGACCCAGTACTTC